This TCR beta chain was captured in a study of PD-1 blockade in classical Hodgkin lymphoma. This clone was found a few times. Every single patient, without exception, relapsed after autologous stem cell transplantation, and brentuximab vedotin exposure varied. The assay was immunoSEQ multiplex PCR, and TCRdb's table has in-frame clones only and misses some. Among 66,000 or so clones listed, over 70% were seen once. The source is a human donor with classical Hodgkin lymphoma. The sequencing here drew on peripheral blood mononuclear cells (PBMCs), taken before the second cycle of nivolumab.

The CDR3 coding sequence is TGCGCCAGCAGGGACAGTCAGGGAGGCGGGCTGGAGACCCAGTACTTC. Its protein is CASRDSQGGGLETQYF. The V and J genes are TRBV10-2 and TRBJ2-5; possibly TRBD1 or TRBD2 for D (6 bases each). The V end lost 6 bases, the J end lost 5 bases, and 22 bases lay between the germline ends. The CDR3 spans 16 residues. Germline CDR1 and CDR2: WSHSY and SAAADI.